These T cell receptor beta chains were read from a single sample in a study of CD8 T cells in ankylosing spondylitis. Via MiXCR, TCRdb re-called the 5' RACE reads, giving one row per CDR3 protein. The sample has about 220,000 distinct CDR3 sequences, 15% to 20% seen once; the top ten hold about two fifths. Sequencing was carried out using blood, either unsorted or a sorted T cell fraction (not recorded which). These receptor sequences come from a male donor with ankylosing spondylitis. The CDR3 runs from the conserved cysteine through the conserved F or W. D genes are given only for firm matches. Size values are once, few and many counts, or a class for expanded clones, and some rows have none.

V gene	clone size	J gene	D gene	CDR3 protein	CDR3 DNA
TRBV6-1	.	TRBJ2-7	TRBD1	CASKADRQGDTYEQYF	TGTGCCAGCAAAGCAGACCGACAGGGGGATACCTACGAGCAGTACTTC
TRBV2	.	TRBJ2-1	.	CATWDNYNEQFF	TGTGCCACCTGGGACAATTACAATGAGCAGTTCTTC
TRBV12-3/TRBV12-4	few	TRBJ2-3	TRBD2	CASSLGSGGAVTDTQYF	TGTGCCAGCAGTTTAGGAAGCGGGGGGGCGGTAACAGATACGCAGTATTTT
TRBV20-1	.	TRBJ2-7	TRBD2	CSAGLGTSGIYEQYF	TGCAGTGCTGGCCTGGGGACTAGCGGAATCTACGAGCAGTACTTC
TRBV12-3/TRBV12-4	.	TRBJ2-2	TRBD2	CASSFIAGGGGELFF	TGTGCCAGCAGTTTCATAGCGGGAGGGGGCGGGGAGCTGTTTTTT
TRBV6-2/TRBV6-3	few	TRBJ2-1	.	CASSLGGSPTSYNEQFF	TGTGCCAGCAGTCTCGGAGGGAGTCCGACCTCCTACAATGAGCAGTTCTTC
TRBV3-1	.	TRBJ2-1	TRBD2	CASSHRLAGHNEQFF	TGTGCCAGCAGCCACAGACTAGCGGGACACAATGAGCAGTTCTTC
TRBV12-3/TRBV12-4	.	TRBJ1-2	.	CASSLASGFNYGYTF	TGTGCCAGCAGTTTGGCTTCCGGATTCAACTATGGCTACACCTTC
TRBV29-1	few	TRBJ2-2	TRBD1	CSAQGAYTGELLF	TGCAGCGCACAGGGGGCGTACACCGGGGAGCTGCTTTTT
TRBV4-2	.	TRBJ2-3	.	CASSQALRLTSTDTQYF	TGTGCCAGCAGCCAAGCCCTCAGACTGACTAGCACAGATACGCAGTATTTT
TRBV5-6	many	TRBJ2-2	.	CASSLTDLTGELFF	TGTGCCAGCAGCTTGACAGATCTCACCGGGGAGCTGTTTTTT
TRBV28	.	TRBJ2-1	TRBD1	CASTYRGRGEQFF	TGTGCCAGCACCTACAGGGGGCGGGGTGAGCAGTTCTTC
TRBV27	few	TRBJ2-3	.	CASSFWPDTQYF	TGTGCCAGCAGTTTCTGGCCAGATACGCAGTATTTT
TRBV20-1	few	TRBJ2-5	TRBD1	CSAPSGTGETQYF	TGCAGTGCTCCCTCCGGGACAGGGGAGACCCAGTACTTC
TRBV9	.	TRBJ1-1	TRBD1	CASSVAGTVGTEAFF	TGTGCCAGCAGCGTAGCTGGGACAGTCGGCACTGAAGCTTTCTTT
TRBV11-2	few	TRBJ2-3	TRBD2	CASSPTPGGTSTDTQYF	TGTGCCAGCAGCCCCACCCCGGGGGGGACTAGCACAGATACGCAGTATTTT
TRBV5-1	few	TRBJ1-1	.	CASSLVTGPTEAFF	TGCGCCAGCAGCTTGGTAACAGGGCCCACTGAAGCTTTCTTT
TRBV4-3	few	TRBJ2-7	.	CASSQDLTFGHEQYF	TGCGCCAGCAGCCAAGATCTTACGTTCGGGCACGAGCAGTACTTC
TRBV28	many	TRBJ2-7	TRBD2	CASSPGLAGVYEQYF	TGTGCCAGCAGTCCGGGACTAGCGGGAGTCTACGAGCAGTACTTC
TRBV7-9	few	TRBJ2-7	.	CASTPVGQTYEQYF	TGTGCCAGCACCCCAGTGGGGCAGACCTACGAGCAGTACTTC
TRBV12-3/TRBV12-4	many	TRBJ2-3	.	CASSRTTDTQYF	TGTGCCAGCAGTCGCACCACAGATACGCAGTATTTT
TRBV5-6	.	TRBJ1-2	.	CASSHDLTVNYGYTF	TGTGCCAGCAGCCACGACCTGACAGTTAACTATGGCTACACCTTC
TRBV4-2	.	TRBJ2-3	TRBD2	CASSQVAGASDTQYF	TGTGCCAGCAGCCAAGTAGCGGGAGCGTCAGATACGCAGTATTTT
TRBV6-1	once	TRBJ2-1	.	CASFAWTAYNEQFF	TGTGCCAGCTTTGCCTGGACAGCTTACAATGAGCAGTTCTTC
TRBV27	few	TRBJ2-7	TRBD1	CASSGGQGEYYEQYF	TGTGCCAGCAGTGGAGGACAGGGGGAATACTACGAGCAGTACTTC
TRBV20-1	.	TRBJ2-1	TRBD2	CSARGLAENNEQFF	TGCAGTGCTAGGGGACTAGCGGAGAACAATGAGCAGTTCTTC
TRBV5-1	few	TRBJ1-2	.	CASATTGNYGYTF	TGCGCCAGCGCTACTACAGGGAACTATGGCTACACCTTC
TRBV3-1	many	TRBJ2-2	.	CASSPLWRGGDGELFF	TGTGCCAGCAGCCCGCTATGGAGGGGAGGAGACGGGGAGCTGTTTTTT
TRBV28	.	TRBJ2-3	TRBD2	CASSFFGLAGGNPGTDTQYF	TGTGCCAGCAGTTTCTTCGGACTAGCGGGAGGGAACCCGGGCACAGATACGCAGTATTTT
TRBV27	.	TRBJ1-1	TRBD1	CASSLSTGPNTEAFF	TGTGCCAGCAGTTTGTCGACAGGGCCGAACACTGAAGCTTTCTTT
TRBV6-1	.	TRBJ1-2	.	CASSSPGPTYGYTF	TGTGCCAGCAGCTCCCCGGGGCCGACCTATGGCTACACCTTC
TRBV11-2	few	TRBJ2-5	.	CASSLDQGQETQYF	TGTGCCAGCAGCTTAGATCAAGGCCAAGAGACCCAGTACTTC
TRBV11-2	.	TRBJ1-6	.	CASSARNSLNSPLHF	TGTGCCAGCAGCGCCCGCAACAGCCTTAATTCACCCCTCCACTTT
TRBV6-1	.	TRBJ2-7	.	CASSEQLAGPGSAYEQYF	TGTGCCAGCAGTGAACAACTGGCGGGGCCGGGATCAGCCTACGAGCAGTACTTC
TRBV27	.	TRBJ1-6	.	CASSSTAFLSTLHF	TGTGCCAGCAGCTCTACTGCCTTTTTATCGACCCTCCACTTT
TRBV10-3	.	TRBJ2-1	TRBD2	CAISGLAGEGDEQFF	TGTGCCATCAGTGGTCTCGCGGGAGAGGGTGATGAGCAGTTCTTC
TRBV5-1	many	TRBJ2-7	.	CASSSQGYEQYF	TGCGCCAGCAGCTCGCAGGGCTACGAGCAGTACTTC
TRBV12-3/TRBV12-4	many	TRBJ2-5	.	CASTVLGAQETQYF	TGTGCCAGCACCGTATTAGGGGCCCAAGAGACCCAGTACTTC
TRBV4-3	few	TRBJ2-6	.	CASSHLMANVLTF	TGCGCCAGCAGCCACCTCATGGCCAACGTCCTGACTTTC
TRBV27	few	TRBJ2-5	TRBD1	CACLKDREEEGETQYF	TGTGCCTGTCTGAAGGACAGGGAAGAGGAAGGAGAGACCCAGTACTTC
TRBV7-6	.	TRBJ2-7	TRBD2	CASSPREGFTAYEQYF	TGTGCCAGCAGCCCCCGGGAGGGGTTTACTGCCTACGAGCAGTACTTC
TRBV25-1	few	TRBJ1-2	.	CASSDLPTGPTDGYTF	TGTGCCAGCAGTGATCTCCCCACCGGGCCAACGGATGGCTACACCTTC
TRBV4-1	few	TRBJ1-6	.	CASSQYLDSGNSPLHF	TGCGCCAGCAGCCAGTATTTGGACAGCGGAAATTCACCCCTCCACTTT